This note documents a single T cell receptor (beta chain) sequence. This clone occurred a few times. The target of this receptor is not known. There are no base qualities to consult, and no much larger clone falls within one base. All of the isolated RNA was reverse transcribed with the High Capacity cDNA Reverse Transcription Kit, so expressed TCRB transcripts were sequenced. Deep immunoSEQ sequencing was applied to naive, central memory and regulatory T cell samples, giving an average of roughly 3.5 million total reads per sample. After sorted cells were lysed in RLT buffer, RNA was extracted with DNase-treated RNeasy Micro or Mini kits, with the choice depending on cell number. Each cell subset was processed on its own to prevent cross-contamination, while patient and healthy donor samples were processed together. The immunoSEQ multiplex PCR was used to amplify TCRB sequences from cDNA, yielding 87-bp fragments that span the CDR3 region. The amplicons were sequenced using the Illumina HiSeq platform. The authors' analysis ran thus. Synthetic template baselines were used to correct PCR bias computationally, reads within Hamming distance 2 were collapsed, and singletons that could not be merged were discarded. By aligning reads against IMGT, V, D and J genes, CDR3 length, and insertions or deletions at six rearrangement sites were assigned. Clonotype counts were normalized to sorted cell number within each subset before computing true diversity and Gini coefficients with the tcR R package. The overlap coefficient, calculated on TCRB nucleotide sequences, was used to quantify repertoire sharing. Out-of-frame TCRB sequences from naive cells were analyzed as a proxy for the pre-selection repertoire. In TCRdb, the immuneACCESS table is reduced to in-frame sequences with V and J assigned. These tables do not hold every clone; where another copy was compared, an unresolved V gene accounts for under half, and the others remain unexplained. D and trimming were read from the DNA, whereas the V and J calls and clone size are those reported in that table. Present in this sample are 250,000 or so clones, around 13% of which were seen just once. The ten largest clones take up roughly 0.019% of the sample.

This sample was included in a study of beta chain features in type 1 diabetes (dated by TCRdb to the late 2010s). About the investigation overall: Mean age, gender distribution, total cell number and subset yield did not differ between patients and healthy donors. A total of around 110,000,000 sorted cells were examined across all samples, and RNA yield correlated strongly with the number of cells per subset. In the study, recently diagnosed type 1 diabetes patients and matched healthy donors were compared on the TCRB repertoires of their sorted circulating CD4+ T cell subsets. Regulatory and stem cell-like memory subsets were isolated from only 8 patients and roughly eight healthy donors, whereas naive and central memory subsets came from all 30 or so donors.

A single peripheral blood draw of approximately 120 mL on average was collected from each donor into heparinised tubes. A BD FACSAria II and a panel including CD45RO, CCR7, CD25, CD127, CD95 and CD27 were used to sort naive, central memory, regulatory and stem cell-like memory CD4+ T cells. All sorted populations exceeded 95% purity. Right away, PBMCs were isolated by Lymphoprep density gradient centrifugation and were stained directly, with no culture step. So that batch effects would be minimized, each experiment stained and sorted samples in pairs, pairing one healthy donor with one patient. In the germline V gene, CDR1 corresponds to SGDLS and CDR2 to YYNGEE. The CDR3 spans 14 residues, from the cysteine through the phenylalanine. Only the CDR3 portion is preserved as DNA: 42 bases, with reading frame beginning at the first base. The V end loses 0 bases and the J end loses 5 bases, and a stretch of 10 bases separates them.

What the study reported, not specific to this receptor: Naive, central memory and regulatory TCRB repertoires appeared more similar among patients than among healthy donors. Because small numbers of individuals were included in the HLA sub-analyses, any influence of HLA type on TCRB rearrangement was left unresolved. Shorter templates might have been favored by PCR, but patient and control samples were amplified and corrected together, so both groups would have been affected equally by any skew. Sequencing cDNA rather than genomic DNA could over-represent highly expressing activated cells, although activation and CD3 levels did not differ between groups. At VDJ recombination sites, type 1 diabetes patients had fewer insertions and more deleted nucleotides, which implies abnormalities in thymic rearrangement. A moderate but significant shortening of TCRB CDR3 length was observed in type 1 diabetes patients in all four CD4+ subsets.

The rearranged chain carries TRBV9 and TRBJ2-3; possibly the D gene is TRBD2, per 6 matching bases. The TCR was taken from a man aged 30 to 39 with type 1 diabetes. The sample taken for sequencing was naive CD4+ T cells from blood. Interpreted using the paper, the cell subset or site label stands for: true naive CD4+ T cells. The CDR3 loop reads CASSVELARDTQYF. The nucleotides are TGTGCCAGCAGCGTAGAACTAGCAAGAGATACGCAGTATTTT.